Listed here are 31 T cell receptor beta chains from one sample, sequenced in a study of blood T cell repertoires in COVID-19. TCRdb keeps only in-frame clones here, not all; method: immunoSEQ multiplex PCR. The sample yields 65,000 or so clones, 65% to 85% seen once. Sequenced sample: peripheral blood. These TCRs come from a man aged 25 to 40 with COVID-19, enrolled during active disease.

This chain connects TRBV7-6 to TRBJ2-7; TRBD1 matches at 7 bases. CDR1 and CDR2 from the germline V gene are SGHVS and FNYEAQ. Unmatched junction bases numbered 7, after V lost 5 bases and J lost 3 bases. The CDR3 totals 14 residues. This CDR3 reads CASSPRGQGYEQYF. CDR3 in DNA: TGTGCCAGCAGCCCGAGGGGGCAAGGCTACGAGCAGTACTTC.

The rearrangement uses TRBV6-7 and TRBJ2-3; D not certain. TRBV6-7 is an open reading frame, and its role is uncertain. CDR3 length: 19 amino acids. Trimming removed 4 bases at V and 6 bases at J, with 29 bases between. The CDR3 spells CASSSVGWWSLFVLDTQYF. DNA of the CDR3: TGTGCCAGCAGTTCCGTGGGTTGGTGGAGTTTGTTCGTTTTGGATACGCAGTATTTT.

The CDR3 DNA reads TGTGCCAGCAGCAACAGAGATACGCAGTATTTT. This sequence encodes CASSNRDTQYF. The chain joins TRBV3-1 (or the pseudogene TRBV3-2) to TRBJ2-3; D not certain. Trimming left V 5 bases short and J 5 bases short, with 5 bases between. There are 11 residues in the CDR3. Looked up from germline, CDR1 is LGHDT and CDR2 is YNNKEL (reference sequence).

The chain joins TRBV28 to TRBJ2-3, with 10 bases matching TRBD2. This CDR3 has 14 amino acids. V dropped 8 bases and J dropped 2; count of bases not matched to a gene: 4. The V gene's germline CDR1 is MDHEN and CDR2 SYDVKM. The DNA of the CDR3 is TGTGCCAGCTTAGCGGGAGGCGTCACAGATACGCAGTATTTT. Protein: CASLAGGVTDTQYF.

This clone is a singleton in its sample. The V gene is TRBV25-1, the J gene TRBJ2-7; 7 bases agree with TRBD1. The CDR3 runs 15 residues. The V gene end was trimmed by 3 bases and the J gene end by 2 bases; junction bases not matched to a gene: 7. Germline V gene sequence: CDR1 MGHDK, CDR2 SYGVNS. CDR3: CASSDPMQGAYEQYF. CDR3 bases: TGTGCCAGCAGTGACCCGATGCAGGGGGCCTACGAGCAGTACTTC.

This chain uses TRBV15 with TRBJ2-5; D ambiguous. V was cut by 2 bases and J by 2 bases, with 12 bases left in between. The CDR3 contains 15 residues. Looked up from germline, CDR1 is LNHNV and CDR2 is YYDKDF (reference sequence). CDR3 bases: TGTGCCACCAGCAGAAGTATTCAGGCTCAAGAGACCCAGTACTTC. Translated: CATSRSIQAQETQYF.

In this sample, this clone turned up once. The chain is built from TRBV2 and TRBJ1-4; maybe TRBD1 (6 bases). From germline, CDR1 is SNHLY and CDR2 FYNNEI. The germline V and J ends were trimmed by 1 base and 10 bases, with 19 bases remaining between them. This CDR3 spans 16 amino acids. The DNA of the CDR3 is TGTGCCAGCAGTGAAGTGTCGACAGGAGGTGCTAGAAAACTGTTTTTT. Protein: CASSEVSTGGARKLFF. Full variable domain (rest looked up from reference TRBV2 and TRBJ1-4): EPEVTQTPSHQVTQMGQEVILRCVPISNHLYFYWYRQILGQKVEFLVSFYNNEISEKSEIFDDQFSVERPDGSNFTLKIRSTKLEDSAMYFCASSEVSTGGARKLFFGSGTQLSVL.

The rearrangement joins TRBV24-1 to TRBJ2-3; 12 bases map to TRBD1. Germline trimming cut 3 bases from V and 5 bases from J; bases unmatched to any gene: 8. This CDR3 contains 17 residues. The germline CDR1 and CDR2 sequences are KGHDR and SFDVKD. Here the CDR3 DNA reads TGTGCCACCAGTGATGGGGACAGGGGGCGGCGAGGAGATACGCAGTATTTT. Translated: CATSDGDRGRRGDTQYF.

This sequence joins TRBV21-1 and TRBJ2-3; the DNA was not compared with TRBD1, the D call given in the table. TRBV21-1 is noted as a pseudogene. CDR3 size: 12 residues. CDR3 sequence reads: CASSNRGTAQYF. The CDR3 region has the DNA TGTGCCAGCAGCAACAGGGGGACGGCGCAGTATTTT.

Only one count was recorded for this clone. The CDR3 spells CASSLTGKYNEQFF. The DNA of the CDR3 is TGTGCCAGCAGCTTAACAGGGAAGTACAATGAGCAGTTCTTC. The chain uses TRBV7-9 and TRBJ2-1, with D maybe TRBD1 (6 bases). The length of the CDR3 is 14 residues. Germline V CDR1 and CDR2: SEHNR, FQNEAQ (reference sequence). V lost 2 bases and J 4 bases, leaving 9 bases between the germline ends.

This clone was found once. The chain carries TRBV11-2 and TRBJ2-5; D unresolved. The V and J ends lost 4 bases and 5 bases respectively, with 17 bases between them. The germline V gene has CDR1 SGHAT and CDR2 FQNNGV. The CDR3 is 15 residues long. The CDR3 is CASSSRGSGSETQYF. CDR3 bases: TGTGCCAGCAGCTCCCGAGGTTCCGGGTCGGAGACCCAGTACTTC. The full variable domain, completed using reference TRBV11-2 and TRBJ2-5, is EAGVAQSPRYKIIEKRQSVAFWCNPISGHATLYWYQQILGQGPKLLIQFQNNGVVDDSQLPKDRFSAERLKGVDSTLKIQPAKLEDSAVYLCASSSRGSGSETQYFGPGTRLLVL.

The rearrangement uses TRBV19 and TRBJ2-7; the D gene is possibly TRBD1 (5 bases). Germline CDR1 and CDR2: LNHDA and SQIVND (reference sequence). V lost 7 bases and J lost 1, with 11 bases in between. CDR3 length: 13 residues. The CDR3, as DNA: TGTGCCAGTATCGGACACGCTTCCTACGAGCAGTACTTC. This translates into CASIGHASYEQYF. Full variable domain (rest looked up from reference TRBV19 and TRBJ2-7): DGGITQSPKYLFRKEGQNVTLSCEQNLNHDAMYWYRQDPGQGLRLIYYSQIVNDFQKGDIAEGYSVSREKKESFPLTVTSAQKNPTAFYLCASIGHASYEQYFGPGTRLTVT.

The chain is built from TRBV4-2 and TRBJ2-5; 8 bases fit TRBD2. The CDR3 sequence is 18 residues long. Germline values: CDR1 LGHNA, CDR2 YNFKEQ. The V gene end was trimmed by 3 bases and the J gene end by 0 bases; junction bases not matched to a gene: 12. The CDR3, as DNA: TGTGCCAGCAGCCAGCCGGCGGGGGGCGGATCAAACCAAGAGACCCAGTACTTC. Amino acid sequence: CASSQPAGGGSNQETQYF.

This chain connects TRBV5-1 to TRBJ2-6; D might be TRBD2 (7 bases). The CDR3 runs 19 residues. With 6 bases removed from V and 4 bases from J, the gap between germline ends came to 26 bases. In germline, CDR1 is SGHRS, CDR2 YFSETQ. The CDR3 sequence: CASIHGVGGGASGANVLTF. CDR3 DNA sequence: TGCGCCAGCATCCATGGGGTAGGCGGGGGCGCCTCGGGGGCCAACGTCCTGACTTTC.

The chain joins TRBV19 to TRBJ1-2; D possibly corresponds to TRBD1 (5 bases). CDR3 size: 14 residues. CDR1 LNHDA and CDR2 SQIVND come from the germline V gene (reference sequence). Trimming pared 7 bases from V and 8 bases from J, leaving 20 bases between. The CDR3 bases are TGTGCCAGTATTTCGCGTCGGGGACTTCTCGGCTACACCTTC. This encodes CASISRRGLLGYTF. Together with reference TRBV19 and TRBJ1-2, the CDR3 gives the full variable domain: DGGITQSPKYLFRKEGQNVTLSCEQNLNHDAMYWYRQDPGQGLRLIYYSQIVNDFQKGDIAEGYSVSREKKESFPLTVTSAQKNPTAFYLCASISRRGLLGYTFGSGTRLTVV.

The chain joins TRBV6-2 or TRBV6-3 to TRBJ1-2; TRBD1 matches 7 bases. The germline gives CDR1 MNHEY, CDR2 SVGEGT. V shed 4 bases and J 7 bases; nucleotides not matched to a gene: 12. This CDR3 spans 15 amino acids. CDR3 sequence: CASSWRDRPHGGYTF. DNA for the CDR3: TGTGCCAGCAGTTGGAGGGACAGACCTCACGGTGGCTACACCTTC.

Only one count was recorded for this clone. The J gene is TRBJ1-3, the V gene TRBV9; possible D gene TRBD1, 6 bases. This CDR3 comprises 14 residues. The germline V gene has CDR1 SGDLS and CDR2 YYNGEE. V was cut by 4 bases and J by 4 bases, with 12 bases left in between. CDR3 coding DNA: TGTGCCAGCAGCACTGGGACACCAGGAAACACCATATATTTT. This translates into CASSTGTPGNTIYF.

The V and J genes are TRBV10-1 and TRBJ2-4; the match to TRBD2 covers 11 bases. Germline values: CDR1 WNHNN, CDR2 SYGVQD (reference sequence). Trimming removed 5 bases from V and 4 bases from J; junction bases left unmatched: 1. The CDR3 totals 14 residues. CDR3 in DNA: TGCGCCAGCAGTTCTAGCGGGAGGAAAAACATTCAGTACTTC. Its protein product is CASSSSGRKNIQYF.

The V gene is TRBV9, the J gene TRBJ2-2, with TRBD1 identical over 7 bases. Trimming removed 4 bases from V and 2 bases from J; junction bases left unmatched: 5. The CDR3 contains 15 residues. The germline V gene has CDR1 SGDLS and CDR2 YYNGEE. The CDR3 DNA follows: TGTGCCAGCAGCTCGCGGACAGGCAACACCGGGGAGCTGTTTTTT. This gives the protein CASSSRTGNTGELFF.

This chain joins TRBV3-1 (or the pseudogene TRBV3-2) and TRBJ2-4; 13 nucleotides align to TRBD2. This CDR3 contains 16 residues. Unmatched junction bases numbered 8, after V lost 5 bases and J lost 7 bases. Germline assignment: CDR1 LGHDT and CDR2 YNNKEL (reference sequence). The CDR3 loop is CASSFRTSGSNNIQYF. The CDR3 nucleotides are TGTGCCAGCAGCTTCCGGACTAGCGGGAGTAATAACATTCAGTACTTC.

The V gene is TRBV28, the J gene TRBJ1-2; D might be TRBD1 (5 bases). Trimming stripped 4 bases from V and 2 bases from J, with 11 bases between. The germline V gene encodes CDR1 MDHEN and CDR2 SYDVKM. There are 14 residues in the CDR3. The CDR3 DNA sequence: TGTGCCAGCAGTTCGACAGAGTTAAACTATGGCTACACCTTC. Protein product: CASSSTELNYGYTF.

The rearrangement links TRBV6-5 to TRBJ1-3; 7 bases are a match to TRBD1. Germline CDR1 reads MNHEY; CDR2 reads SVGAGI. J lost 4 bases, V lost 2 bases, and 2 bases had no gene match. This CDR3 is 14 amino acids long. CDR3 sequence reads: CASSYQGDGNTIYF. The CDR3 DNA sequence: TGTGCCAGCAGTTACCAGGGGGACGGAAACACCATATATTTT.

The CDR3 reads CASSIIGAGLAVYNEQFF. DNA for the CDR3: TGTGCCAGCAGCATAATCGGGGCCGGCCTAGCGGTCTACAATGAGCAGTTCTTC. The chain has TRBV9 and TRBJ2-1; 7 nucleotides match TRBD2. The V segment lost 4 bases and the J segment 3 bases; nucleotides outside the gene matches: 16. The CDR3 runs 18 residues. Germline V CDR1 and CDR2: SGDLS, YYNGEE.

The gene calls are TRBV29-1 and TRBJ2-7, with unresolved D. This CDR3 comprises 14 residues. V dropped 4 bases and J dropped 0 bases, with 13 bases sitting between them. CDR1 is SQVTM and CDR2 is ANQGSEA in the germline V gene. CDR3 sequence: CSVAFGGPSYEQYF. DNA of the CDR3: TGCAGCGTTGCTTTTGGTGGCCCCTCCTACGAGCAGTACTTC.

V and J are TRBV9 and TRBJ1-5; D unclear. This CDR3 spans 14 amino acids. Germline lookup yields CDR1 SGDLS and CDR2 YYNGEE. V shed 4 bases and J shed 0 bases, with 8 bases lying between them. CDR3 sequence (DNA): TGTGCCAGCAGCCCCCCGGGTAGCAATCAGCCCCAGCATTTT. It codes for CASSPPGSNQPQHF.

This clone was picked up one time. This rearrangement joins TRBV28 to TRBJ1-2, with 8 nucleotides matching TRBD1. V shed 8 bases and J 7 bases; nucleotides not matched to a gene: 6. Germline values: CDR1 MDHEN, CDR2 SYDVKM. The CDR3 spans 12 residues. CDR3 loop: CASLRDRSGYTF. For the CDR3, the DNA is TGTGCCAGCCTCCGGGACAGGAGTGGCTACACCTTC.

The CDR3 region has the DNA TGTGCCAGCAGTTTGGTGGACAGGGTCCAGCCCCAGCATTTT. This codes for CASSLVDRVQPQHF. V and J are TRBV28 and TRBJ1-5; 8 positions match TRBD1. This CDR3 spans 14 amino acids. Germline trimming cut 3 bases from V and 7 bases from J; bases unmatched to any gene: 5. Germline CDR1 is MDHEN and CDR2 is SYDVKM. Filled out from reference TRBV28 and TRBJ1-5, the complete variable domain reads DVKVTQSSRYLVKRTGEKVFLECVQDMDHENMFWYRQDPGLGLRLIYFSYDVKMKEKGDIPEGYSVSREKKERFSLILESASTNQTSMYLCASSLVDRVQPQHFGDGTRLSIL.

This clone was picked up one time. J is TRBJ2-1 and V is TRBV1; TRBD1, the table's D call, was not compared with the DNA. TRBV1 is designated a pseudogene. The CDR3 loop spans 15 amino acids. The CDR3 DNA reads as TGCACCAGCAGCCTCAGGCAGTCCTGGTATCCGGAGCAGTTCTTC. It specifies CTSSLRQSWYPEQFF.

The chain combines TRBV4-2 with TRBJ2-1; 12 nucleotides line up with TRBD2. The germline CDR1 and CDR2 sequences are LGHNA and YNFKEQ. CDR3 length: 18 amino acids. V trimming: 2 bases; J trimming: 7 bases; junction bases outside the gene matches: 12. The CDR3 DNA reads TGTGCCAGCAGCCAATTTACATCAAGTCTAGCGGGAGGGAATGAGCAGTTCTTC. Its translation: CASSQFTSSLAGGNEQFF.

The chain employs TRBV7-2 and TRBJ2-7; 8 bases align to TRBD2. Germline assignment: CDR1 SGHTA and CDR2 FQGNSA. Germline trimming cut 5 bases from V and 6 bases from J; bases unmatched to any gene: 15. The CDR3 contains 16 residues. CDR3 in amino acids: CASSRPPGLVPGEQYF. CDR3 nucleotide sequence: TGTGCCAGCAGCCGCCCCCCGGGACTAGTCCCCGGCGAGCAGTACTTC.

This clone came up once. The V and J genes are TRBV19 and TRBJ1-2, with D possibly TRBD1 on 6 matching bases. The CDR3 has 13 residues. The V end lost 6 bases, the J end lost 3 bases, and 11 bases lay between the germline ends. CDR1 and CDR2 (germline): LNHDA, SQIVND (reference sequence). This CDR3 is CASSPGQYYGYTF. The CDR3, as DNA: TGTGCCAGTAGCCCTGGACAGTACTATGGCTACACCTTC.